What follows describes a single TCR beta chain. Antigen specificity is unknown. The CDR3 extends over 15 amino acids. Germline V lookup: CDR1 LGHNT, CDR2 FRNRAP. Trimming removed 6 bases from V and 2 bases from J; junction bases left unmatched: 9. The repertoire was sequenced with immunoSEQ multiplex PCR; TCRdb's copy has only in-frame clones and lacks some. Counted here are approximately 110,000 clones, roughly nine tenths occurring once; the ten biggest clones make up 0.6% to 0.7%. Time point denoted: week 11, during vaccination. A single vaccine dose contained 300 ug of mutant IDH1 20-mer peptide, and topical imiquimod was used with it. This entry is derived from a study of a mutant IDH1 vaccine in newly diagnosed glioma.

The chain has TRBV12-5 and TRBJ1-2, with 7 nucleotides matching TRBD1. The sequenced sample was PBMCs, obtained from a glioma patient whose treatment included an IDH1 peptide vaccine. The sequence was collected from a woman between 50 and 59 years old with glioma. The CDR3 DNA follows: TGTGCTAGTGGAACAGACAGGGATCGGAACTATGGCTACACCTTC. As protein: CASGTDRDRNYGYTF.